This paragraph covers one TCR beta chain sequence. V shed 3 bases and J 5 bases; nucleotides not matched to a gene: 7. Germline CDR1 is SGHTA and CDR2 is FQGNSA. The CDR3 consists of 15 residues. This sample is drawn from a study of blood T cell repertoires in COVID-19. TCRdb keeps only in-frame clones here, not all; method: immunoSEQ multiplex PCR. The sample yields about 180,000 clones, about 81% seen once. The sample taken for sequencing was peripheral blood. This receptor was identified in an elderly woman with COVID-19, enrolled during active disease. This sequence joins TRBV7-2 and TRBJ2-5, with 9 bases aligning to TRBD2. The CDR3 loop is CASSLERTSAETQYF. CDR3 coding DNA: TGTGCCAGCAGCTTGGAAAGGACTAGCGCGGAGACCCAGTACTTC.